The source of this TCR beta chain is a study of cytomegalovirus exposure and HLA in healthy donors. Study context: It was reported in a later analysis that the same platform had been used for the 120 or so validation repertoires as for the 550 to 700 first-cohort repertoires.

Note on this clone: As yet, its antigen is unknown.

Regarding the study as a whole: The study found most TCR sequences rare, yet found some public TCRs in many donors. Subsequent analysis of the 110 or so validation repertoires found a tendency for first-cohort TCR clusters to co-occur. Using the classifier, cytomegalovirus status was reportedly diagnosed with high specificity and sensitivity.

The CDR3 totals 17 residues. Germline assignment: CDR1 PRHDT and CDR2 FYEKMQ (reference sequence). The V segment lost 4 bases and the J segment 1 base; nucleotides outside the gene matches: 6. Here immunoSEQ multiplex PCR was the method, and the copy in TCRdb shows in-frame clones only, minus some. The top ten clones hold less than 3% of a sample with about 180,000 clones, 86% of them seen once. This chain links TRBV13 with TRBJ1-3; 11 nucleotides match TRBD1. The source of this sequence is a man aged 18 to 35 in good health and CMV-seropositive. The sequenced sample was PBMCs. The CDR3 loop reads CASSSRGQGVSGNTIYF. The CDR3 bases are TGTGCCAGCAGCTCCAGGGGACAGGGGGTTTCTGGAAACACCATATATTTT.